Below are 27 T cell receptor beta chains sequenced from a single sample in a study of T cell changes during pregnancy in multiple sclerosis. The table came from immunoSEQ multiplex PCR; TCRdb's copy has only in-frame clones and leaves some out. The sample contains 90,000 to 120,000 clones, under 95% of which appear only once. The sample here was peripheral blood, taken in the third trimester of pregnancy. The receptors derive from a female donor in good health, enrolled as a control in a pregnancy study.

CDR3 region: CASSLGGTDLWNTEAFF. In DNA, the CDR3 is TGTGCCAGCAGCTTAGGGGGGACTGATTTATGGAACACTGAAGCTTTCTTT. The gene calls are TRBV7-8 and TRBJ1-1; D possibly corresponds to TRBD1 (5 bases). CDR1 and CDR2 (germline): SGHVS, FQNEAQ. V was shortened by 1 base and J by 1 base, with 16 bases between the two germline ends. This CDR3 is 17 amino acids long.

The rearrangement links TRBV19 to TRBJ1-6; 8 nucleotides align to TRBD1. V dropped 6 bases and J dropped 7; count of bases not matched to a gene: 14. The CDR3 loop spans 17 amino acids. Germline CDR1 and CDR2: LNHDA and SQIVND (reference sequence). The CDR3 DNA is TGTGCCAGTAGCACCGGACAGGGCCAAAACGTAAATTCACCCCTCCACTTT. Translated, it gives CASSTGQGQNVNSPLHF.

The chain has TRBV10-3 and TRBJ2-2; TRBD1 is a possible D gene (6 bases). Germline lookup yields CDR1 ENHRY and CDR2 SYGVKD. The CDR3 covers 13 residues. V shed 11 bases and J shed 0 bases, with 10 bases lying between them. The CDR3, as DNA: TGTGCCGCAGGGACAACGAACACCGGGGAGCTGTTTTTT. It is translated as CAAGTTNTGELFF.

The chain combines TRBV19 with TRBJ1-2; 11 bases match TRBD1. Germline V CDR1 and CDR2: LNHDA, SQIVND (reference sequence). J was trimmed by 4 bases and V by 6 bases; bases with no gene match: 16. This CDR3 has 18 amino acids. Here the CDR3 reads CASRSPSGQGVRRYGYTF. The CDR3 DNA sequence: TGTGCCAGTAGGTCACCGTCGGGACAGGGGGTCCGACGCTATGGCTACACCTTC.

DNA for the CDR3: TGTGCCAGCAGCGTTGCCGGGACACCGAACACCGGGGAGCTGTTTTTT. Residues: CASSVAGTPNTGELFF. The chain links TRBV5-6 to TRBJ2-2, with D possibly matching TRBD1 (6 bases). Germline assignment: CDR1 SGHDT and CDR2 YYEEEE. The CDR3 is 16 residues long. Trimming shortened V by 4 bases and J by 0 bases, and 13 bases separated the two germline ends.

As DNA, the CDR3 is TGTGCCATCAAGGACAGTCAACTCTCCTACGAGCAGTACTTC. It translates to CAIKDSQLSYEQYF. The chain has TRBV10-3 and TRBJ2-7, with D possibly TRBD1 on 6 matching bases. CDR1 and CDR2 (germline): ENHRY, SYGVKD. CDR3 size: 14 residues. Between the trimmed V and J ends, which lost 7 bases and 0 bases, there was a span of 13 bases.

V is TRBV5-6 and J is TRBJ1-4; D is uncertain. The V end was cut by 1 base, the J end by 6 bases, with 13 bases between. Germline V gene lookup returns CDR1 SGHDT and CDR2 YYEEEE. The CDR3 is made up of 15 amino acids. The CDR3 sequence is CASSLIGSEDEKLFF. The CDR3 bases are TGTGCCAGCAGCTTGATCGGTTCGGAGGATGAAAAACTGTTTTTT.

This CDR3 is CASSFSPRYEQYF. Here the CDR3 DNA reads TGTGCCAGCAGCTTTAGCCCGAGGTACGAGCAGTACTTC. The V call is TRBV7-9, the J call TRBJ2-7; D not certain. The CDR3 is made up of 13 amino acids. Per the germline V gene, CDR1 is SEHNR and CDR2 is FQNEAQ (reference sequence). V lost 3 bases and J lost 4, with 10 bases in between.

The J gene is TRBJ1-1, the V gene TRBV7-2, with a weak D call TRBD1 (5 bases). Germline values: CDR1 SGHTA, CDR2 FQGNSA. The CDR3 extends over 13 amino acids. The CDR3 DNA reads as TGTGCAGTGGGGCGGACCCTGACCACTGAAGCTTTCTTT. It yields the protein CAVGRTLTTEAFF.

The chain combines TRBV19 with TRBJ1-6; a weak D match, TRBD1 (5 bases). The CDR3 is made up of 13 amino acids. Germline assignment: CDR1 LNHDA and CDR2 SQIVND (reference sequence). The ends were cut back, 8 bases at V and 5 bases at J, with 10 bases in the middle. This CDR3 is CASLDTHNSPLHF. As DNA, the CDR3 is TGTGCCAGTCTGGACACTCATAATTCACCCCTCCACTTT.

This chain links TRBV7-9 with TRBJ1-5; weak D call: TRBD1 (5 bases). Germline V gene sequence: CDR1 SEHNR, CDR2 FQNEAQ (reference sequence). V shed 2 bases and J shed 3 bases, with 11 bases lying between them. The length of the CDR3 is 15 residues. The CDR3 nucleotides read TGTGCCAGCAGCTTAAATGCAGGGCTCAATCAGCCCCAGCATTTT. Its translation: CASSLNAGLNQPQHF. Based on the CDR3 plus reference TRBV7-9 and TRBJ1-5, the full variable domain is DTGVSQNPRHKITKRGQNVTFRCDPISEHNRLYWYRQTLGQGPEFLTYFQNEAQLEKSRLLSDRFSAERPKGSFSTLEIQRTEQGDSAMYLCASSLNAGLNQPQHFGDGTRLSIL.

DNA for the CDR3: TGTGCCAGCAGCCCGACAGCCGCAACTAATGAAAAACTGTTTTTT. Amino acid sequence: CASSPTAATNEKLFF. This chain joins TRBV5-4 and TRBJ1-4, with D tentatively TRBD1 (5 bases). CDR3 size: 15 residues. The germline V gene has CDR1 SGHNT and CDR2 YYREEE (reference sequence). Trimming took off 4 bases at V and 0 bases at J, with 10 bases between the two ends.

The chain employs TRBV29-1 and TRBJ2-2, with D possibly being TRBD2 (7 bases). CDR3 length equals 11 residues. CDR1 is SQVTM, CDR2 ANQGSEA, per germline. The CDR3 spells CSGGQGGELFF. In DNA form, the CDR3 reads TGCTCCGGGGGGCAGGGCGGGGAGCTGTTTTTT.

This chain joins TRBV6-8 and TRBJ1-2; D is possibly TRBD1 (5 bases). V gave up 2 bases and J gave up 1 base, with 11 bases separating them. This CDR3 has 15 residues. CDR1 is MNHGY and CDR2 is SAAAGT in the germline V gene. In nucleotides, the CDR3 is TGTGCCAGCAGTTACGCGCAGGACAATAACTATGGCTACACCTTC. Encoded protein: CASSYAQDNNYGYTF.

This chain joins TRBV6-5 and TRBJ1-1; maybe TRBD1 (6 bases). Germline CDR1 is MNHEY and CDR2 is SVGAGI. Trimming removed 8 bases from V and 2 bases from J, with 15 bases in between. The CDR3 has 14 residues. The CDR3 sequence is CASYRTAPNTEAFF. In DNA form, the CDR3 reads TGTGCCAGCTACCGGACAGCGCCCAACACTGAAGCTTTCTTT.

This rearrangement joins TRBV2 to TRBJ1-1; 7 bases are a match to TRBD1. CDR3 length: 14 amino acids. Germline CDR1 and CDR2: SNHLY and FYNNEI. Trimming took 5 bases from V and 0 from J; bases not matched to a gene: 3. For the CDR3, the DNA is TGTGCCAGCAGTTACCAGGGGGTGAACACTGAAGCTTTCTTT. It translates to CASSYQGVNTEAFF.

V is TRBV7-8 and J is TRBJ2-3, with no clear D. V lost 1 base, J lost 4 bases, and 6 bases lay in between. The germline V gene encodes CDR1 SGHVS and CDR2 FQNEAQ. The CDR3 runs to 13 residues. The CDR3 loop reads CASSLVAADTQYF. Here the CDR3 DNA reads TGTGCCAGCAGCTTAGTTGCGGCAGATACGCAGTATTTT.

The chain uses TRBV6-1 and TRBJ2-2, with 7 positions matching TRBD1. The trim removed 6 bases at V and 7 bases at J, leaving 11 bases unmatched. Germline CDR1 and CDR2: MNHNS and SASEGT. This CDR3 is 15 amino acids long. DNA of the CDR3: TGTGCCAGCAGGGGTAACGTACAGGGGATCGGGGAGCTGTTTTTT. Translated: CASRGNVQGIGELFF.

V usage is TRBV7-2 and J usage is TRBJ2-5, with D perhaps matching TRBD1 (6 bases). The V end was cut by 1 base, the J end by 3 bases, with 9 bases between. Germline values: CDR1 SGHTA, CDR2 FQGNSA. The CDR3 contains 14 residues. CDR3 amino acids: CASSLDRGKETQYF. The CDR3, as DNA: TGTGCCAGCAGCTTAGATAGGGGGAAAGAGACCCAGTACTTC.

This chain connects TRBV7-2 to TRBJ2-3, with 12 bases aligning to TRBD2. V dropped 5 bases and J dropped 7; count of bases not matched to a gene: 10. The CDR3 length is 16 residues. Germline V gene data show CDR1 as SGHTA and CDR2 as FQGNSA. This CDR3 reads CASSPQTSGGIYTQYF. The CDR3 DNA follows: TGTGCCAGCAGCCCACAAACTAGCGGGGGGATATATACGCAGTATTTT.

The CDR3 region is CASSLAWRDQPQHF. The CDR3 DNA follows: TGTGCCAGCAGCTTGGCTTGGAGGGATCAGCCCCAGCATTTT. The gene calls are TRBV5-5 and TRBJ1-5, with D hard to call. The length of the CDR3 is 14 residues. V gave up 0 bases and J gave up 5 bases, with 9 bases separating them. Germline V gene data show CDR1 as SGHKS and CDR2 as YYEKEE (reference sequence). The complete variable domain, with remaining parts taken from reference TRBV5-5 and TRBJ1-5, reads DAGVTQSPTHLIKTRGQQVTLRCSPISGHKSVSWYQQVLGQGPQFIFQYYEKEERGRGNFPDRFSARQFPNYSSELNVNALLLGDSALYLCASSLAWRDQPQHFGDGTRLSIL.

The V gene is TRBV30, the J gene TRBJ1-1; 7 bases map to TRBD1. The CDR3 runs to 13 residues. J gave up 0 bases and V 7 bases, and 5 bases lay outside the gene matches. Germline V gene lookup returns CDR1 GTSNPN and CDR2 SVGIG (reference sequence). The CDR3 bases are TGTGCCTTAAGACAGGGTCTGAACACTGAAGCTTTCTTT. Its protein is CALRQGLNTEAFF.

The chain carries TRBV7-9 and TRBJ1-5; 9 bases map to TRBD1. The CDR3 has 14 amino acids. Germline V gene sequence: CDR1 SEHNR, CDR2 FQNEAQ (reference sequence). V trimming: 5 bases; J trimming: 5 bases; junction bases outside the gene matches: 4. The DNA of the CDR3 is TGTGCCAGCAGCAGGGGACAGGGATATCAGCCCCAGCATTTT. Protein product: CASSRGQGYQPQHF.

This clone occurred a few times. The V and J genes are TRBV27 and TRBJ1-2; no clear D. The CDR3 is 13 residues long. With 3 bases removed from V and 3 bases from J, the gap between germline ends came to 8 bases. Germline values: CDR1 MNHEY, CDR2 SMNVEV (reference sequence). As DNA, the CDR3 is TGTGCCAGCAGTTTCAGTGTGGACTATGGCTACACCTTC. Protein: CASSFSVDYGYTF.

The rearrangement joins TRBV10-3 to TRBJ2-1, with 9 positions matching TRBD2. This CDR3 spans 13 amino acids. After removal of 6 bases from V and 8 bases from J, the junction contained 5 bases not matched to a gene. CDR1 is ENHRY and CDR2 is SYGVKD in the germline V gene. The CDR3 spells CAIRAGGPDEQFF. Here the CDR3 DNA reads TGTGCCATCAGGGCGGGGGGGCCGGATGAGCAGTTCTTC.

This chain's CDR3 is CASSLGVLRNSPLHF. The CDR3 DNA is TGTGCCAGCAGCTTAGGGGTTTTGCGTAATTCACCCCTCCACTTT. The chain employs TRBV13 and TRBJ1-6; no clear D gene. Germline V lookup: CDR1 PRHDT, CDR2 FYEKMQ (reference sequence). V was pared by 0 bases and J by 6 bases, with 9 bases between. The length of the CDR3 is 15 residues.

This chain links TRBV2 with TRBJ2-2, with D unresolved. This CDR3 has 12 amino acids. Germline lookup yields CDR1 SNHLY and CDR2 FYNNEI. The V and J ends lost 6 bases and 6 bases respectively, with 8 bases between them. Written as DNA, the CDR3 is TGTGCCAGCAGCCCCCCTCCCGGGGAGCTGTTTTTT. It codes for CASSPPPGELFF. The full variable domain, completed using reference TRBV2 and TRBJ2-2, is EPEVTQTPSHQVTQMGQEVILRCVPISNHLYFYWYRQILGQKVEFLVSFYNNEISEKSEIFDDQFSVERPDGSNFTLKIRSTKLEDSAMYFCASSPPPGELFFGEGSRLTVL.